The rows below give T cell receptor beta chains drawn from one sample of a study of cytomegalovirus exposure and HLA in healthy donors. Profiling relied on immunoSEQ multiplex PCR, and the TCRdb table lists in-frame clones only, not all of them. The repertoire has roughly 150,000 clones, roughly four fifths of them found once; the top ten carry about 1.3%. Sequenced sample: PBMCs. These receptors were obtained from a man aged 18-30 years in good health and CMV-seronegative. The CDR3 runs from the conserved cysteine through the conserved F or W. The order of the fields is D gene, clone size, J gene, V gene, CDR3 protein, CDR3 DNA. D genes are given only for firm matches. The size entry is marked missing in some rows and otherwise reads once, few, many or a size class.

d_gene: -; abundance: few; j_gene: TRBJ2-7; v_gene: TRBV6-5; CDR3aa: CASSYSTRSVYEQYF; CDR3nt: TGTGCCAGCAGTTACTCGACTAGAAGTGTCTACGAGCAGTACTTC
d_gene: TRBD2; abundance: -; j_gene: TRBJ2-3; v_gene: TRBV4-1; CDR3aa: CASSQEGGLAGVFSTDTQYF; CDR3nt: TGCGCCAGCAGCCAAGAGGGGGGACTAGCGGGCGTCTTTAGCACAGATACGCAGTATTTT
d_gene: TRBD2; abundance: -; j_gene: TRBJ2-3; v_gene: TRBV5-1; CDR3aa: CASRLAGGTDTQYF; CDR3nt: TGCGCCAGCAGACTAGCGGGAGGCACAGATACGCAGTATTTT
d_gene: TRBD1; abundance: once; j_gene: TRBJ2-7; v_gene: TRBV7-9; CDR3aa: CASSPQGGGQGAYEQYF; CDR3nt: TGTGCCAGCAGCCCACAGGGGGGGGGACAGGGGGCCTACGAGCAGTACTTC
d_gene: TRBD2; abundance: -; j_gene: TRBJ2-3; v_gene: TRBV10-2; CDR3aa: CASALGGSADTQYF; CDR3nt: TGCGCCAGCGCCCTTGGCGGGAGTGCAGATACGCAGTATTTT
d_gene: -; abundance: -; j_gene: TRBJ2-3; v_gene: TRBV27; CDR3aa: CASQGVPTGDTDTQYF; CDR3nt: TGTGCCAGCCAAGGGGTCCCAACCGGAGACACAGATACGCAGTATTTT
d_gene: -; abundance: -; j_gene: TRBJ2-3; v_gene: TRBV7-9; CDR3aa: CSSSPPEVRPREDTQYF; CDR3nt: TGTTCCAGCAGCCCGCCGGAAGTACGGCCGAGGGAAGATACGCAGTATTTT
d_gene: -; abundance: -; j_gene: TRBJ2-3; v_gene: TRBV11-2; CDR3aa: CASSVILGGTGLGGQYF; CDR3nt: TGTGCCAGCAGCGTGATCCTTGGAGGCACGGGGTTGGGGGGGCAGTATTTT
d_gene: -; abundance: -; j_gene: TRBJ1-1; v_gene: TRBV28; CDR3aa: CASSLYSLNTEAFF; CDR3nt: TGTGCCAGCTCCCTTTACAGTTTGAACACTGAAGCTTTCTTT
d_gene: -; abundance: few; j_gene: TRBJ2-3; v_gene: TRBV5-4; CDR3aa: CASSLSSRGTDTQYF; CDR3nt: TGTGCCAGCAGCTTGTCGTCGCGGGGCACAGATACGCAGTATTTT
d_gene: -; abundance: -; j_gene: TRBJ2-2; v_gene: TRBV12-5; CDR3aa: CASGLPGTGELFF; CDR3nt: TGTGCTAGTGGTTTGCCAGGGACCGGGGAGCTGTTTTTT
d_gene: -; abundance: -; j_gene: TRBJ1-1; v_gene: TRBV12-5; CDR3aa: CASGLYPVALHTEAFF; CDR3nt: TGTGCTAGTGGTTTGTATCCAGTAGCCCTTCACACTGAAGCTTTCTTT
d_gene: -; abundance: once; j_gene: TRBJ2-7; v_gene: TRBV27; CDR3aa: CASGFEQYF; CDR3nt: TGTGCCAGCGGCTTCGAGCAGTACTTC
d_gene: -; abundance: -; j_gene: TRBJ1-1; v_gene: TRBV4-1; CDR3aa: CASSQVGGVINTEAFF; CDR3nt: TGCGCCAGCAGCCAAGTAGGGGGAGTCATTAACACTGAAGCTTTCTTT
d_gene: -; abundance: -; j_gene: TRBJ2-7; v_gene: TRBV7-2; CDR3aa: CASSLLIAQYF; CDR3nt: TGTGCCAGCAGCCTACTTATCGCGCAGTACTTC
d_gene: TRBD2; abundance: -; j_gene: TRBJ2-7; v_gene: TRBV11-2; CDR3aa: CASSFNREGVGQYF; CDR3nt: TGTGCCAGCAGCTTTAACCGGGAGGGAGTAGGGCAGTACTTC
d_gene: TRBD2; abundance: few; j_gene: TRBJ2-3; v_gene: TRBV11-2; CDR3aa: CASSSGTSSTDTQYF; CDR3nt: TGTGCCAGCAGCTCCGGGACTAGCAGCACAGATACGCAGTATTTT
d_gene: -; abundance: -; j_gene: TRBJ2-7; v_gene: TRBV7-2; CDR3aa: CASSLMESYEQYF; CDR3nt: TGTGCCAGCAGCCTGATGGAGAGCTACGAGCAGTACTTC
d_gene: -; abundance: -; j_gene: TRBJ2-3; v_gene: TRBV27; CDR3aa: CASSPAGFTDTQYF; CDR3nt: TGTGCCAGCAGTCCCGCCGGGTTCACAGATACGCAGTATTTT
d_gene: -; abundance: -; j_gene: TRBJ2-7; v_gene: TRBV6-5; CDR3aa: CASSPLGQGYEQYF; CDR3nt: TGTGCCAGCAGCCCCCTTGGGCAGGGGTACGAGCAGTACTTC
d_gene: TRBD2; abundance: -; j_gene: TRBJ2-7; v_gene: TRBV4-1; CDR3aa: CASSQEFTVAGEDYEQYF; CDR3nt: TGCGCCAGCAGCCAAGAGTTCACCGTGGCGGGAGAGGACTACGAGCAGTACTTC
d_gene: -; abundance: once; j_gene: TRBJ1-2; v_gene: TRBV7-9; CDR3aa: CASSPPGGEGYTF; CDR3nt: TGTGCCAGCAGCCCACCGGGAGGGGAGGGCTACACCTTC
d_gene: -; abundance: -; j_gene: TRBJ2-7; v_gene: TRBV27; CDR3aa: CASSFALDYEQYF; CDR3nt: TGTGCCAGCAGTTTCGCCCTGGACTACGAGCAGTACTTC
d_gene: TRBD2; abundance: -; j_gene: TRBJ2-7; v_gene: TRBV9; CDR3aa: CASSVSGTSSYEQYF; CDR3nt: TGTGCCAGCAGCGTATCCGGGACTAGCTCCTACGAGCAGTACTTC